This is a list of T cell receptor beta chains from one sample in a study of blood T cell repertoires in COVID-19. Profiling relied on immunoSEQ multiplex PCR, and the TCRdb table lists in-frame clones only, not all of them. The repertoire holds around 200,000 clones, with 83% as singletons. Source material: peripheral blood. These receptors were collected from a man in his fifties with active or convalescent COVID-19. Each CDR3 is given with its conserved first and last residue. Fields, in order: V gene, D gene, clone size, J gene, CDR3 DNA, CDR3 protein. A D gene is named only where the DNA matches it firmly. The size entry is marked missing in some rows and otherwise reads once, few, many or a size class.

TRBV30,.,once,TRBJ2-3,TGTGCCTGGAGAACCGGGAACACAGATACGCAGTATTTT,CAWRTGNTDTQYF
TRBV4-1,.,.,TRBJ1-1,TGCGCCAGCAGCCCCATTCAGGGCACTGAAGCTTTCTTT,CASSPIQGTEAFF
TRBV27,TRBD1,.,TRBJ1-4,TGTGCCAGCAGCCCACGGACAGGGGGAGTTGAAAAACTGTTTTTT,CASSPRTGGVEKLFF
TRBV7-2,.,.,TRBJ1-2,TGTGCCAGCAGCTTAGCGGACAGCAACTATGGCTACACCTTC,CASSLADSNYGYTF
TRBV9,TRBD1,.,TRBJ2-1,TGTGCCAGCAGGGGGACAGGGACCTACAATGAGCAGTTCTTC,CASRGTGTYNEQFF
TRBV7-9,.,.,TRBJ2-3,TGTGCCAGCAGCTTTAACACAGATACGCAGTATTTT,CASSFNTDTQYF
TRBV28,.,.,TRBJ2-2,TGTGCCAGCAGTTTAATCAGAAACACCGGGGAGCTGTTTTTT,CASSLIRNTGELFF
TRBV6-6,TRBD1,.,TRBJ1-2,TGTGCCAGCAGTTACGGGAAGGGGGCAGGTGGCTACACCTTC,CASSYGKGAGGYTF
TRBV9,TRBD1,.,TRBJ1-6,TGTGCCAGCAGCTCCCGACAGGGGGCAAATTCACCCCTCCACTTT,CASSSRQGANSPLHF
TRBV5-4,TRBD2,.,TRBJ2-2,TGTGCCAGCAGCCCTAGCGGGAGGGCCGTATGGACCGGGGAGCTGTTTTTT,CASSPSGRAVWTGELFF
TRBV23-1,TRBD1,.,TRBJ1-4,TGCGCCAGCAGTCCGCCCCCGCGGGACAGGGGGCCAGAATCAACTAATGAAAAACTGTTTTTT,CASSPPPRDRGPESTNEKLFF
TRBV12-5,TRBD2,.,TRBJ2-1,TGTGCTAGTGGTTTGGTACATAGCGGGGAGCAGTTCTTC,CASGLVHSGEQFF
TRBV24-1,.,.,TRBJ1-2,TGTGCCACCAGTGGTAGTTCCCCTAACTATGGCTACACCTTC,CATSGSSPNYGYTF
TRBV7-6,TRBD2,.,TRBJ2-1,TGTGCCAGCAGCTCCCGGACTAGCGGGGGGGTTGGCTCCTACAATGAGCAGTTCTTC,CASSSRTSGGVGSYNEQFF
TRBV9,TRBD2,.,TRBJ2-2,TGTGCCAGCAGCCCCAGACTAGCGGGAGATATCACCGGGGAGCTGTTTTTT,CASSPRLAGDITGELFF
TRBV7-9,.,.,TRBJ2-7,TGTGCCAGCAGCTTAGCGGCGGAGGGGCAGTACTTC,CASSLAAEGQYF
TRBV27,TRBD1,.,TRBJ1-2,TGTGCCAGCGGCTCCGGGACAGGGGCTGGCTACACCTTC,CASGSGTGAGYTF
TRBV7-2,.,.,TRBJ1-2,TGTGCCAGCAGCGAACCGGGCTATGGCTACACCTTC,CASSEPGYGYTF
TRBV6-6,.,.,TRBJ1-5,TGTGCCAGCAGTTACGGGGTCACCCGGGGGGAGCCCCAGCATTTT,CASSYGVTRGEPQHF
TRBV11-2,TRBD1,.,TRBJ1-1,TGTGCCAGCAGCGCGTGGACAGGGAGAAACTCTGAAGCTTTCTTT,CASSAWTGRNSEAFF
TRBV5-6,.,.,TRBJ1-1,TGTGCCAGCAGCTTGGCTTACACTGAAGCTTTCTTT,CASSLAYTEAFF
TRBV9,.,.,TRBJ1-2,TGTGCCAGCAGCGAGGGCAGGGGACGACAATATGGCTACACCTTC,CASSEGRGRQYGYTF
TRBV20-1,.,.,TRBJ2-7,TGCAGTGGAGGGTGGGAGCAGTACTTC,CSGGWEQYF
TRBV7-6,TRBD1,.,TRBJ1-6,TGTGCCAGCAGCCCCTTAACAGGGGGCCGTAATTCACCCCTCCACTTT,CASSPLTGGRNSPLHF
TRBV7-9,TRBD2,.,TRBJ2-4,TGTGCCAGCAGCCCCCGGGCTACGGCGGCGGGGGACATTCAGTACTTC,CASSPRATAAGDIQYF
TRBV10-3,TRBD2,.,TRBJ2-1,TGTGCCATCTCGGGGAGGACTAGCGGGAGGGCTTTCTACAATGAGCAGTTCTTC,CAISGRTSGRAFYNEQFF
TRBV5-1,TRBD2,once,TRBJ2-7,TGCGCCAGCAGCTTGGCGGGGGGGCGACTTAACTACGAGCAGTACTTC,CASSLAGGRLNYEQYF
TRBV28,.,.,TRBJ2-5,TGTGCCAGCGTTAAGGGCCGGGAGGAGACCCAGTACTTC,CASVKGREETQYF
TRBV28,.,few,TRBJ1-5,TGTGCCAGCAGTTTACTGGGGGGACAGCCCCAGCATTTT,CASSLLGGQPQHF
TRBV7-9,TRBD1,.,TRBJ2-7,TGTGCCAGCAGCTTAGGGGGGACAGGGAACGAGCAGTACTTC,CASSLGGTGNEQYF
TRBV11-2,.,once,TRBJ2-6,TGTGCCAGCAGCTTAGAAGGGGGTCCCCACTCTGGGGCCAACGTCCTGACTTTC,CASSLEGGPHSGANVLTF
TRBV6-5,.,.,TRBJ2-3,TGTGCCAGCAAACGGACAGATACGCAGTATTTT,CASKRTDTQYF
TRBV2,.,.,TRBJ1-3,TGTGCCAGCAGCACAGACTCTGGAAACACCATATATTTT,CASSTDSGNTIYF
TRBV11-1,.,once,TRBJ2-7,TGTGCCAGCAGCACGCTCTCACAGGGTTCCTGGGAGCAGTACTTC,CASSTLSQGSWEQYF
TRBV27,.,once,TRBJ2-7,TGTGCCAGCTCACCCCTCCTGGGCAGACCCTCCTACGAGCAGTACTTC,CASSPLLGRPSYEQYF
TRBV7-8,.,few,TRBJ1-2,TGTGCCAGCAGCTTAGGCAGGGGTAACTATGGCTACACCTTC,CASSLGRGNYGYTF
TRBV5-5,TRBD1,.,TRBJ1-2,TGTGCCAGCGGTACCCACGGGACAGCTAAAAACTATGGCTACACCTTC,CASGTHGTAKNYGYTF
TRBV19,TRBD1,.,TRBJ2-1,TGTGCCAGTACTACATGGAAAGGGACAGGGGGGTATGAGCAGTTCTTC,CASTTWKGTGGYEQFF
TRBV5-1,.,.,TRBJ2-1,TGCGCCAGCAGCTTCCTAGGGGGTGGCAGGGACAATGAGCAGTTCTTC,CASSFLGGGRDNEQFF
TRBV10-2,.,few,TRBJ1-6,TGCGCCAGCAGCCAGGGCCCCCCTTATTCCTATAATTCACCCCTCCACTTT,CASSQGPPYSYNSPLHF
TRBV19,TRBD2,.,TRBJ2-5,TGTGCCAGTACCAATCGGGAGGACCGGGGGACCCAGTACTTC,CASTNREDRGTQYF
TRBV28,TRBD2,.,TRBJ2-7,TGTGCCAGCGGGCTAGCGGGAGGGTTCCACGAGCAGTACTTC,CASGLAGGFHEQYF
TRBV7-9,.,.,TRBJ2-1,TGTGCCAGCAGCTTAGGGGCTCCTGGATACAATGAGCAGTTCTTC,CASSLGAPGYNEQFF
TRBV7-2,TRBD1,.,TRBJ1-2,TGTGCCAGCAGCTTTGACAGGGGAAACTATGGCTACACCTTC,CASSFDRGNYGYTF
TRBV7-3,TRBD1,few,TRBJ1-1,TGTGCCAGCAGCTTAACGAGGTGGGACAGGGATGCTTATATTCCCACTGAAGCTTTCTTT,CASSLTRWDRDAYIPTEAFF
TRBV9,.,.,TRBJ2-2,TGTGCCAGCAGGGCTAGGTTAAACACCGGGGAGCTGTTTTTT,CASRARLNTGELFF